This TCR beta chain came from a study of T cells in Graves' hyperthyroidism and ophthalmopathy. The CDR3 contains 16 residues. The germline V gene has CDR1 MGHRA and CDR2 YSYEKL. Trimming took off 1 base at V and 0 bases at J, with 10 bases between the two ends. Study-wide results and limits: Classification by a 13 V-J model distinguished ophthalmopathy from stable hyperthyroidism.

Using RNA transcripts as the source, TCR beta CDR3 regions were amplified. A set of HTBI primers served as the primers for a first-round RT-PCR of the TCR CDR3. TCRdb analysed the multiplex PCR reads with MiXCR anew, one entry per CDR3 protein. The sample contains hundreds of thousands of distinct CDR3 sequences, about a sixth of which appear only once. This clonotype was counted at least ten times. Its specificity is not known. This clonotype was sampled from a middle-aged woman with Graves' ophthalmopathy. This rearrangement joins TRBV4-1 to TRBJ1-5, with D uncertain. The source material was blood. The chain's CDR3 is CASSQGGSGSNQPQHF. The CDR3 DNA is TGCGCCAGCAGCCAAGGAGGGAGTGGTAGCAATCAGCCCCAGCATTTT.